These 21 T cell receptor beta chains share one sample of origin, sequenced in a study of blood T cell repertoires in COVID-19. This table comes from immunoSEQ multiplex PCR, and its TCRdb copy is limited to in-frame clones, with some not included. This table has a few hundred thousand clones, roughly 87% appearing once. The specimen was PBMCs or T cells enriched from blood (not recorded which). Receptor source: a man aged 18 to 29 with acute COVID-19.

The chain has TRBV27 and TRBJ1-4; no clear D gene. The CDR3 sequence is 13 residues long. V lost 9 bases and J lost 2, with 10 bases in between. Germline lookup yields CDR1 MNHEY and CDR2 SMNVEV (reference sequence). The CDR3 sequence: CARSGVTNEKLFF. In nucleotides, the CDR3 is TGTGCCAGGTCAGGTGTGACTAATGAAAAACTGTTTTTT.

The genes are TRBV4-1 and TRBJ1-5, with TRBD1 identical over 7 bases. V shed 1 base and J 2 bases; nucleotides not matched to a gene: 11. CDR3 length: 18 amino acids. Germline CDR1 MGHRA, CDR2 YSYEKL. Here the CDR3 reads CASSQVGIQGPGNQPQHF. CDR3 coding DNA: TGCGCCAGCAGCCAAGTTGGAATACAGGGGCCGGGCAATCAGCCCCAGCATTTT.

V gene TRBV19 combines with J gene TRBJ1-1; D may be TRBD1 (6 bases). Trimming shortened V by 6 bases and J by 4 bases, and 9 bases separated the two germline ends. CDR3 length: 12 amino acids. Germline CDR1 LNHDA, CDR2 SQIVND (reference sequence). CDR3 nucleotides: TGTGCCAGTAGCAGGACAGCCACTGAAGCTTTCTTT. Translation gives CASSRTATEAFF.

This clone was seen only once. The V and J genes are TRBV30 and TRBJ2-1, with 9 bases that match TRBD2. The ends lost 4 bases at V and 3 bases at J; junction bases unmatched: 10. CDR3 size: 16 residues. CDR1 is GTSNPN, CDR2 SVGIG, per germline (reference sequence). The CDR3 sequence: CAWTLGGRALYNEQFF. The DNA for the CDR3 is TGTGCCTGGACCCTGGGCGGGAGGGCTCTCTACAATGAGCAGTTCTTC.

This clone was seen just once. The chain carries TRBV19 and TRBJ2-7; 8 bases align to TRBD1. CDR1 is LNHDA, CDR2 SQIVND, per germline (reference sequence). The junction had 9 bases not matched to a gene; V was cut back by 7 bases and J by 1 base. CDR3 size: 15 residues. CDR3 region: CASNSDRGGSYEQYF. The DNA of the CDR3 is TGTGCCAGTAACTCCGACAGGGGTGGTTCCTACGAGCAGTACTTC.

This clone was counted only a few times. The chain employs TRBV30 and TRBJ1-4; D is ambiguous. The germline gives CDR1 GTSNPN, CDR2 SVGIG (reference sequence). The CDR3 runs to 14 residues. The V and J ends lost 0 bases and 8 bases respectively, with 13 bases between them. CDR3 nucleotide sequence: TGTGCCTGGAGTGTAGCCGTCTCGCGGGAAAAACTGTTTTTT. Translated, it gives CAWSVAVSREKLFF.

CDR3 DNA sequence: TGCGCCAGCAGTGAGATCCCAGGGGGCGAGCAGTACTTC. It specifies CASSEIPGGEQYF. The chain recombines TRBV10-1 with TRBJ2-7; TRBD1 aligns across 7 bases. V was clipped by 2 bases and J by 6 bases; unmatched bases: 4. This CDR3 spans 13 amino acids. The germline V gene has CDR1 WNHNN and CDR2 SYGVQD (reference sequence).

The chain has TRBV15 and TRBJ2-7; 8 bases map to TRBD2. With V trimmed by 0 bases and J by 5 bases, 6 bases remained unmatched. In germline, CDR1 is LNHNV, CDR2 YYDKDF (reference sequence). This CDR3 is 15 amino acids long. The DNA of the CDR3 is TGTGCCACCAGCAGAGATCGGACGGGGGGGGACGAGCAGTACTTC. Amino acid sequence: CATSRDRTGGDEQYF.

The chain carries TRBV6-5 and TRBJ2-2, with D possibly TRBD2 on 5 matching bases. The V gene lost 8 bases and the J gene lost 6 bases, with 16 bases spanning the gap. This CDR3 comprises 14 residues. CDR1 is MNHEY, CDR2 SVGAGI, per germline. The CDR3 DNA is TGTGCCAGCCTTGAGGGCGGAGCCTCCGGGGAGCTGTTTTTT. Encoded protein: CASLEGGASGELFF.

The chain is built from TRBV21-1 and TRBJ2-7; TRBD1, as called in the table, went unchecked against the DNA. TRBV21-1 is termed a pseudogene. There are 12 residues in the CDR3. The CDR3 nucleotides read TGTGCCAGTTCGACAGAGACGTACGAGCAGTACTTC. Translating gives CASSTETYEQYF.

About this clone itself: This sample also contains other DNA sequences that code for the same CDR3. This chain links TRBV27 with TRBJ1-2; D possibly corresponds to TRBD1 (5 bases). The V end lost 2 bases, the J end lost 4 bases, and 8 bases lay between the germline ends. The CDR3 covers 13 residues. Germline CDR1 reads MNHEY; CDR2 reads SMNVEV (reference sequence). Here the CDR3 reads CASSLPGGYGYTF. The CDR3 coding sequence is TGTGCCAGCAGTTTACCGGGGGGCTATGGCTACACCTTC.

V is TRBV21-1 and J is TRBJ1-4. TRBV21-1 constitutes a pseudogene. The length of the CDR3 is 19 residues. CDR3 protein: CASSKKWLGAADVNEKLFF. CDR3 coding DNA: TGTGCCAGCAGCAAAAAATGGCTTGGAGCGGCGGATGTTAATGAAAAACTGTTTTTT.

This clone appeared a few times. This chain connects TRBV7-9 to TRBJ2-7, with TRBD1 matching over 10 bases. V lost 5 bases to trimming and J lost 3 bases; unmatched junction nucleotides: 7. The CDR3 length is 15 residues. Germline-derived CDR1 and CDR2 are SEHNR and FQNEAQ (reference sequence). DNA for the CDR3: TGTGCCAGCAGCAACGGGACAGGGGCCTTCTACGAGCAGTACTTC. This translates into CASSNGTGAFYEQYF.

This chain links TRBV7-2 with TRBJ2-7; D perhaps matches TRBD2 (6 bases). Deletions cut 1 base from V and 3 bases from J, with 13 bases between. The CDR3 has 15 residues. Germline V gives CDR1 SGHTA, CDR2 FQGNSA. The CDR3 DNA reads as TGTGCCAGCAGCTTAGGGCAGGGAGGAGACTACGAGCAGTACTTC. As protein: CASSLGQGGDYEQYF. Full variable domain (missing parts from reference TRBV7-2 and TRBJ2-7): GAGVSQSPSNKVTEKGKDVELRCDPISGHTALYWYRQSLGQGLEFLIYFQGNSAPDKSGLPSDRFSAERTGGSVSTLTIQRTQQEDSAVYLCASSLGQGGDYEQYFGPGTRLTVT.

The CDR3 DNA follows: TGTGCCAGCAGTTTGCGGGACCCATGGTACGGGGAGCTGTTTTTT. Amino acids: CASSLRDPWYGELFF. V and J are TRBV6-5 and TRBJ2-2; D might be TRBD2 (6 bases). V was shortened by 4 bases and J by 7 bases, with 16 bases between the two germline ends. Germline V gene lookup returns CDR1 MNHEY and CDR2 SVGAGI. This CDR3 comprises 15 residues.

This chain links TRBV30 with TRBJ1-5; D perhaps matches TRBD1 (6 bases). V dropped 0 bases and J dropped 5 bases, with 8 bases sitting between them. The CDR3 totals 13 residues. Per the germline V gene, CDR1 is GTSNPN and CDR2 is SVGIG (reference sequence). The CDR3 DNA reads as TGTGCCTGGAGTGTAGGGGGGGATCAGCCCCAGCATTTT. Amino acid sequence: CAWSVGGDQPQHF.

CDR3 nucleotide sequence: TGTGCCAGCAGTGGGCTGGGACAGGGGGTAGTGACTAATGAAAAACTGTTTTTT. Its translation: CASSGLGQGVVTNEKLFF. The rearrangement uses TRBV28 and TRBJ1-4, with 11 bases identical to TRBD1. Germline V lookup: CDR1 MDHEN, CDR2 SYDVKM. The CDR3 has 18 residues. V lost 5 bases and J lost 2; bases outside the gene matches: 10.

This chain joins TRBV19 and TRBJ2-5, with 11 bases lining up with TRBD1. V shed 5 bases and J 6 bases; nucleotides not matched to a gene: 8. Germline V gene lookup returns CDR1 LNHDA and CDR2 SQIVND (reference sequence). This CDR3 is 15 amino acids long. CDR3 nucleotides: TGTGCCAGTAGTTCAAGGACAGGGGGCGCAAAGACCCAGTACTTC. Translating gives CASSSRTGGAKTQYF.

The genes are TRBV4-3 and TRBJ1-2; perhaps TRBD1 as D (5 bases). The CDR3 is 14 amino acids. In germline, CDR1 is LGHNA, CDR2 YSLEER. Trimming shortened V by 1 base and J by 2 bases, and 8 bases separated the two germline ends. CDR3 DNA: TGCGCCAGCAGCCAAGCCGGGGGGAACTATGGCTACACCTTC. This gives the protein CASSQAGGNYGYTF.

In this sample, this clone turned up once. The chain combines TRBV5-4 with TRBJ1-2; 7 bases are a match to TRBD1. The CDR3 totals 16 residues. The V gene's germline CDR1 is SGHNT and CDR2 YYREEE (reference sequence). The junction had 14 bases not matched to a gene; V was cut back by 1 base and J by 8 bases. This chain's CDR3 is CASSLPSWGQLYGYTF. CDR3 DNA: TGTGCCAGCAGCTTGCCGTCCTGGGGACAGTTGTACGGCTACACCTTC.

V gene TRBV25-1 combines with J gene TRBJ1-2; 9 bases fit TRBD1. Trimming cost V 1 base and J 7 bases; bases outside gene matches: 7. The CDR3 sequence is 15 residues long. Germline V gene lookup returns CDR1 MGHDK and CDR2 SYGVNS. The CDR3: CASSEWGQGYFGYTF. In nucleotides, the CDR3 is TGTGCCAGCAGTGAATGGGGACAGGGATATTTTGGCTACACCTTC.